Listed below are T cell receptor beta chains from one sample, sequenced in a study of blood T cell repertoires in COVID-19. TCRdb's copy holds only in-frame clones and misses some; the assay was immunoSEQ multiplex PCR. The table includes 130,000 or so clones, about 86% detected once. The sequenced sample consisted of peripheral blood. The receptor source for this set is a woman aged 60-70 years with acute or convalescent COVID-19. Each CDR3 is given with its conserved first and last residue. The D gene is left open where the match is weak. Size is stated for part of the rows, as once, few or many counts, or as a class when the clone is expanded.

v_gene	abundance	j_gene	d_gene	CDR3aa	CDR3nt
TRBV4-2	.	TRBJ1-1	.	CASSLPEGTGNTEAFF	TGTGCCAGCAGCCTCCCGGAGGGGACGGGGAACACTGAAGCTTTCTTT
TRBV19	.	TRBJ1-1	.	CASSWRGRGITEAFF	TGTGCCAGTAGTTGGAGGGGTAGAGGTATCACTGAAGCTTTCTTT
TRBV30	.	TRBJ1-3	.	CAWSVASGNTIYF	TGTGCCTGGAGTGTAGCTTCTGGAAACACCATATATTTT
TRBV19	.	TRBJ1-3	TRBD1	CASRDRPFSGNTIYF	TGTGCCAGTCGGGACAGGCCTTTCTCTGGAAACACCATATATTTT
TRBV2	.	TRBJ2-1	TRBD2	CASSERHSGGLNEQFF	TGTGCCAGCAGTGAAAGGCATAGCGGGGGCCTCAATGAGCAGTTCTTC
TRBV6-4	.	TRBJ2-3	TRBD2	CASSDSGLAGGEDTQYF	TGTGCCAGCAGTGACTCTGGACTAGCGGGGGGGGAAGATACGCAGTATTTT
TRBV6-2/TRBV6-3	.	TRBJ2-7	TRBD2	CASSRVGGMNEQYF	TGTGCCAGCAGTAGAGTGGGGGGGATGAACGAGCAGTACTTC
TRBV19	.	TRBJ2-1	.	CASRRLQTANEQFF	TGTGCCAGTAGAAGGCTACAGACAGCCAATGAGCAGTTCTTC
TRBV28	.	TRBJ1-6	.	CASSSLGTPLHF	TGTGCCAGCAGTTCGCTCGGGACACCCCTCCACTTT
TRBV28	.	TRBJ1-5	TRBD1	CASSRGGMRGTFQPQHF	TGTGCCAGCAGTAGAGGGGGCATGAGGGGGACCTTTCAGCCCCAGCATTTT
TRBV6-6	.	TRBJ2-7	TRBD1	CASSYDRGYEQYF	TGTGCCAGCAGTTATGACAGGGGGTACGAGCAGTACTTC
TRBV30	.	TRBJ2-7	.	CAWRQDSYEQYF	TGTGCCTGGAGACAGGACAGCTACGAGCAGTACTTC
TRBV15	.	TRBJ1-6	TRBD1	CATSRGRQGAGGSPLHF	TGTGCCACCAGCAGAGGGAGACAGGGGGCTGGCGGGTCACCCCTCCACTTT
TRBV6-4	.	TRBJ2-3	TRBD2	CASSDTGTSDTADTQYF	TGTGCCAGCAGTGACACAGGGACTAGCGATACGGCAGATACGCAGTATTTT
TRBV6-2/TRBV6-3	.	TRBJ1-1	.	CASSYPGNTEAFF	TGTGCCAGCAGTTATCCGGGAAACACTGAAGCTTTCTTT
TRBV4-3	.	TRBJ2-7	TRBD1	CASSLGTATYEQYF	TGCGCCAGCAGCCTCGGGACAGCTACCTACGAGCAGTACTTC
TRBV5-1	.	TRBJ2-1	TRBD2	CASSLQPGGGYNEQFF	TGCGCCAGCAGCCTCCAACCCGGGGGGGGCTACAATGAGCAGTTCTTC
TRBV4-1	once	TRBJ2-7	.	CASSQDRAGSSYEQYF	TGCGCCAGCAGCCAAGATCGGGCGGGAAGCTCCTACGAGCAGTACTTC
TRBV5-1	once	TRBJ2-3	TRBD2	CASSLGAGTRRGATQYF	TGCGCCAGCAGCTTGGGAGCCGGGACTAGGAGGGGGGCTACGCAGTATTTT
TRBV5-1	.	TRBJ2-3	TRBD1	CASSSGQSTDTQYF	TGCGCCAGCAGCTCGGGACAGAGCACAGATACGCAGTATTTT
TRBV20-1	.	TRBJ2-1	.	CSAGLYNEQFF	TGCAGTGCTGGACTCTACAATGAGCAGTTCTTC
TRBV24-1	once	TRBJ2-2	.	CATSDSQDGELFF	TGTGCCACCAGTGATTCTCAGGACGGGGAGCTGTTTTTT
TRBV5-1	.	TRBJ1-5	TRBD1	CASSSTGQGGQPQHF	TGCGCCAGCAGCTCGACTGGACAGGGAGGTCAGCCCCAGCATTTT
TRBV5-1	.	TRBJ2-3	TRBD2	CASSSRTSGGADTQYF	TGCGCCAGCAGCTCCCGGACTAGCGGGGGGGCAGATACGCAGTATTTT
TRBV29-1	.	TRBJ2-5	TRBD2	CSVREGWGKETQYF	TGCAGCGTTCGGGAGGGCTGGGGCAAAGAGACCCAGTACTTC